This T cell receptor (beta chain) was captured in a study of T-cell memory formation after mild COVID-19. Study-wide background: TCR clusters mostly belonged to single donors.

Worth noting for this clonotype: Its antigen is as yet unknown.

The 5'RACE method, run with constant-segment primers, produced TCR alpha and TCR beta cDNA libraries (carrying sample barcodes and UMIs). TCRdb used MiXCR to reprocess the 5' RACE reads, holding one entry per CDR3 protein. In the table there are about 350,000 distinct CDR3 sequences, 20% of which are singletons. The study's findings and limits: Among CD4+ contracting clones, most were CM and EM, and CD8+ ones EMRA. Some responding clones appeared in pre-infection memory, suggesting cross-reactive memory joined.

This TCR came from a man aged 18 to 30 who had mild COVID-19 (a few samples of this study predate the infection). Cell type and time point are not known. Sequencing input: PBMCs or a T cell subset sorted from them (not recorded which).

The CDR3 bases are TGCGCCAGCAGCCAAGACGGTCTCCTGGACTATGAGCAGTTCTTC. Its protein is CASSQDGLLDYEQFF. This rearrangement joins TRBV4-1 to TRBJ2-1; a weak D match, TRBD2 (5 bases). The CDR3 has 15 amino acids. Germline-derived CDR1 and CDR2 are MGHRA and YSYEKL. V was clipped by 0 bases and J by 8 bases, with 14 bases between them.